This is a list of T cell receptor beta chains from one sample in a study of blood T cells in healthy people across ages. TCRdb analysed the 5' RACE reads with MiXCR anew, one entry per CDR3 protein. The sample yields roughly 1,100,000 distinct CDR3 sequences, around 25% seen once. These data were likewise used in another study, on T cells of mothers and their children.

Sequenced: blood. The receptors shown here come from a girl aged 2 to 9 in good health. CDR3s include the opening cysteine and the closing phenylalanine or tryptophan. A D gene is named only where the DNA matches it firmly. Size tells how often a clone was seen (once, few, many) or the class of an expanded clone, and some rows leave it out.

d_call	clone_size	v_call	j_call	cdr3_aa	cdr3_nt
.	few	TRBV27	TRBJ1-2	CASSLRYNAIDGYTF	TGTGCCAGCAGTTTACGTTATAACGCGATCGATGGCTACACCTTC
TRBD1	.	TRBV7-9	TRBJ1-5	CASSGEGAKDQPQHF	TGTGCCAGCTCGGGGGAGGGGGCGAAGGATCAGCCCCAGCATTTT
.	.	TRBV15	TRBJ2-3	CATSREGTGLWDTQYF	TGTGCCACCAGCAGAGAAGGAACAGGACTCTGGGATACGCAGTATTTT
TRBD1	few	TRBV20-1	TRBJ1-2	CSAQGARGYTF	TGCAGTGCACAGGGGGCGCGGGGCTACACCTTC
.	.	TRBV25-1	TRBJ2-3	CASSVRGAFTDTQYF	TGTGCCAGCAGTGTTCGGGGGGCTTTCACAGATACGCAGTATTTT
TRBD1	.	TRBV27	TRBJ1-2	CASREKGQGNCGYTF	TGTGCCAGCAGAGAGAAGGGACAGGGCAACTGTGGCTACACCTTC
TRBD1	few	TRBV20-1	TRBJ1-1	CSARPDRASFF	TGCAGTGCTAGGCCGGACAGGGCGTCTTTCTTT
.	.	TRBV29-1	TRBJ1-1	CSVEPNTEAFF	TGCAGCGTTGAGCCGAACACCGAAGCTTTCTTT
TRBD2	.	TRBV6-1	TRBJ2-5	CASSVTSGGPETQYF	TGTGCCAGCAGTGTGACTAGCGGGGGGCCGGAGACCCAGTACTTC
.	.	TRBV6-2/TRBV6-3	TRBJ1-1	CASSDQGSLTEAFF	TGTGCCAGCAGCGACCAGGGGTCTCTAACTGAAGCTTTCTTT
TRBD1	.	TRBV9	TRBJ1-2	CASSIRGGAGSDYTF	TGTGCCAGCAGCATCCGAGGGGGCGCGGGATCCGACTACACCTTC
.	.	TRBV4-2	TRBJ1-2	CASSQDLGGAGYGYTF	TGTGCCAGCAGCCAAGACCTTGGGGGGGCAGGCTATGGCTACACCTTC
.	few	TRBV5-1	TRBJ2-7	CASSLNTYEQCF	TGCGCCAGCAGCTTGAACACCTACGAGCAGTGCTTC
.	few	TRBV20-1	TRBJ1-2	CSARGKGSYGYTF	TGCAGTGCTAGAGGGAAGGGATCCTATGGCTACACCTTC
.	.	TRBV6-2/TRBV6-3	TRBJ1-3	CATETSNSGNTIYF	TGTGCCACCGAGACGTCCAACTCTGGAAACACCATATATTTT
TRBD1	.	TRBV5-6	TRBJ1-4	CASSRQGEEPFCEKLFF	TGTGCCAGCAGCCGACAGGGGGAGGAACCTTTTTGTGAAAAACTGTTTTTT
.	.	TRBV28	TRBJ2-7	CASRSLVMGLSEQYF	TGTGCCAGCAGGTCCCTTGTTATGGGACTTAGCGAGCAGTACTTC
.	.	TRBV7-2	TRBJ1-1	CASSLEWGAGAFF	TGTGCCAGCAGCTTAGAATGGGGGGCGGGAGCTTTCTTT
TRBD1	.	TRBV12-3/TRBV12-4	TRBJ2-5	CASSNPGQGEETQYF	TGTGCCAGCAGTAACCCGGGACAGGGGGAAGAGACCCAATACTTC
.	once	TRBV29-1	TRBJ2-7	CIVVQDYEQYF	TGCATCGTTGTGCAAGACTACGAGCAGTACTTC
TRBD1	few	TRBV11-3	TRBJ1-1	CASSLRTGTGTEAFF	TGTGCCAGCAGCTTACGGACAGGGACGGGCACTGAAGCTTTCTTT
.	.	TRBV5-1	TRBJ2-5	CASSTPERETQYF	TGCGCCAGCAGCACCCCGGAGCGAGAGACCCAGTACTTC
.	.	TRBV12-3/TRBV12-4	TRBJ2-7	CASSFLEYEQYF	TGTGCCAGCAGTTTCTTGGAATACGAGCAGTACTTC
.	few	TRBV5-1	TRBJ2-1	CASSPYTNEQFF	TGCGCCAGCAGCCCCTATACCAATGAGCAGTTCTTC
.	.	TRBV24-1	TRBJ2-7	CATSDLNGPRDEQYF	TGTGCCACCAGTGATTTGAACGGTCCTCGGGACGAGCAGTACTTC
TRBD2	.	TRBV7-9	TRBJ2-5	CASSLWLAGGGETQYF	TGTGCCAGCAGCTTATGGCTAGCGGGAGGGGGAGAGACCCAGTACTTC
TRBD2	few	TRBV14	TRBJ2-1	CASSLVSGRGWSEQFF	TGTGCCAGCAGCTTAGTATCGGGGAGGGGTTGGAGCGAGCAGTTCTTC
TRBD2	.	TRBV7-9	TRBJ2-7	CASSLAEDPYEQYF	TGTGCCAGCAGCCTAGCGGAGGACCCCTACGAGCAGTACTTC
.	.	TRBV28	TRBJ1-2	CASNPHRVEDYGYTF	TGTGCCAGCAACCCTCATAGGGTGGAGGACTATGGCTACACCTTC
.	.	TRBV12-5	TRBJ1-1	CASGVGSTEAFF	TGTGCTAGTGGGGTGGGTAGCACTGAAGCTTTCTTT
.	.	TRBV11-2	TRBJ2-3	CASSVAGAVGLYAQYF	TGTGCCAGCAGCGTGGCCGGGGCGGTCGGGTTATATGCGCAGTATTTT
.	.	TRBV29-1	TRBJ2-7	CSVTRDKNTREQYF	TGCAGCGTGACTCGGGACAAGAATACCCGCGAGCAGTACTTC
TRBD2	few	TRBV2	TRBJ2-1	CASCILAGSDVNEQFF	TGTGCCAGCTGCATTCTAGCGGGATCAGACGTGAATGAGCAGTTCTTC
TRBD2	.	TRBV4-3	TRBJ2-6	CASSQDRVAGAGANVLTF	TGCGCCAGCAGCCAAGATAGGGTAGCGGGGGCTGGGGCCAACGTCCTGACTTTC
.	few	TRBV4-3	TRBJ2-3	CASSQRTADTQYF	TGCGCCAGCAGCCAGCGAACGGCAGATACGCAGTATTTT
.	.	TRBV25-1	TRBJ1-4	CASSRDRYEKLFF	TGTGCCAGTTCCCGGGACCGGTATGAAAAACTGTTTTTT
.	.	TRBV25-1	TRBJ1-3	CASSELARGNTIYF	TGTGCCAGCAGTGAATTGGCCCGGGGAAACACCATATATTTT
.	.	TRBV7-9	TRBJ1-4	CASSPPYEKLFF	TGTGCCAGCAGCCCCCCTTACGAAAAACTGTTTTTT
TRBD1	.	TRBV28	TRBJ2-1	CASDSGTGYNEQFF	TGTGCCAGCGATTCCGGGACAGGGTACAATGAGCAGTTCTTC
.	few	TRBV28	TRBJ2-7	CASSGRTLDHYEQYF	TGTGCCAGCAGTGGACGGACGCTGGACCACTACGAGCAGTACTTC
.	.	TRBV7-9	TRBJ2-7	CASSPPGLGTYEQYF	TGTGCCAGCAGCCCCCCGGGACTTGGGACCTACGAGCAGTACTTC
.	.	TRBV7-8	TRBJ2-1	CASSLASTANEQFF	TGTGCCAGCAGCTTAGCGAGCACCGCCAATGAGCAGTTCTTC
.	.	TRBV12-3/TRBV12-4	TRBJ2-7	CASSENRGQSLYEQYF	TGTGCCAGCAGTGAAAATCGTGGGCAGAGCCTTTACGAGCAGTACTTC
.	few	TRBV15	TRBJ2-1	CATRRDSNEQFF	TGTGCCACCCGCCGGGACTCGAATGAGCAGTTCTTC
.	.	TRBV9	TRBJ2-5	CASSDHSRGGEETQYF	TGTGCCAGCAGCGACCATTCTAGGGGGGGCGAAGAGACCCAGTACTTC
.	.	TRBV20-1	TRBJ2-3	CSARDALRDRTDTQYF	TGCAGTGCTAGAGACGCACTCAGGGACCGCACAGATACGCAGTATTTT
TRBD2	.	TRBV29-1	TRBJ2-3	CSVDRRGGQDTQYF	TGCAGCGTCGATCGGCGGGGGGGCCAAGATACGCAGTATTTT